This T cell receptor beta chain was retrieved from a study of OX40 agonist ivuxolimab in advanced cancers. Study context: From about 23 to 85 years was the age range, with a mean of around 57 years, and over 80% were male. Whole-study findings and limits: Doses of 0.1 to 3.0 mg/kg were accompanied by clonal expansion of CD4+ and CD8+ blood T cells by week 6.

The repertoire was sequenced with immunoSEQ multiplex PCR; TCRdb's copy has only in-frame clones and lacks some. In the table there are roughly 68,000 clones, roughly 84% of which are singletons. This CDR3 has 14 residues. Germline CDR1 is SGHTA and CDR2 is FQGNSA. V was shortened by 5 bases and J by 5 bases, with 15 bases between the two germline ends. As regards this clone: Its antigen is currently unknown.

The sample was CD4+ or CD8+ T cells sorted from blood, taken in a trial of the OX40 agonist ivuxolimab. The chain recombines TRBV7-2 with TRBJ2-5; D unresolved. This TCR was recovered from an adult with an advanced solid tumor such as melanoma, head and neck, liver or kidney cancer. The CDR3 region is CASSPPPVGETQYF. The CDR3 nucleotides read TGTGCCAGCAGCCCCCCCCCGGTGGGGGAGACCCAGTACTTC.